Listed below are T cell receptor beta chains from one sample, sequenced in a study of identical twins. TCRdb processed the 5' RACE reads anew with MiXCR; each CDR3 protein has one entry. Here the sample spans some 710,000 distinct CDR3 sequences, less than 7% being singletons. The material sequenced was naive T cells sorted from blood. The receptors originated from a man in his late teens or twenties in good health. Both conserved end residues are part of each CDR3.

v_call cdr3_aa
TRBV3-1 CASTQGRPINTGELFF
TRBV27 CASSLSPDTQTQYF
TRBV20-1 CSARFFSPRGEQFF
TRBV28 CASRQQGEKLFF
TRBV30 CAWSGDISTDTQYF
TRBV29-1 CSVEPTGLGGETQYF
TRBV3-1 CASSQVPSNTGELFF
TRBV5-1 CASSPGLGDNEQFF
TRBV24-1 CATSGLAEETQYF
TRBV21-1 CASSKVSVQGGHGYTF
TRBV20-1 CSASPTRGNTIYF
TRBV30 CACVLAGSYEQYF
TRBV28 CASSSHPDGANYGYTF
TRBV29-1 CSVVHGTSASNEQFF
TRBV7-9 CASSSPASGTYEQYF
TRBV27 CASSLTTGYSPLHF
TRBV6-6 CASSYSTGYGYF
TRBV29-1 CSVESRGTDYNYNEQFF
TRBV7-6 CATTPGQINEKLFF
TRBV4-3 CASSQPGGLATGEQYF
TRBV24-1 CATSDLTSGVTQYF
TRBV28 CASSWGQGVNQPQHF
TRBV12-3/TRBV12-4 CASSMTSGPLAKNIQYF
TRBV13 CASSSTSGRWTDTQYF
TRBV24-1 CATSDYLHGELFF
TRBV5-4 CASSGGQGATYEQYF
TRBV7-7 CASSLGSTGKDTQYF
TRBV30 CAWGTEGFYGYTF
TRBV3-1 CASSPPWTSGVHNEQFF
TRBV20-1 CSAPSGTF
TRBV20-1 CSATKEGMKLFF
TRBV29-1 CSVETAGPNYEQYF
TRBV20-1 CSAAGGSNQPQHF
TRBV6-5 CASSYSFFTGELFF
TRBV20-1 CSASHRGRPAQHF
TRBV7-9 CASSRQGAHTEAFF
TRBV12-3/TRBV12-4 CATSWGGETQYF
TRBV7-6 CASSTGTEAFF
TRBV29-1 CSVRTGDFNYGYTF
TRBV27 CASSTGTGVVRELFF
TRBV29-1 CSVAQTRDRDGYTF
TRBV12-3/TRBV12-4 CASTLFGGRDTEAFF
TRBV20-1 CSAPGGGRGAGELFF
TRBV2 CALWGDNEQFF
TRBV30 CAWSHNSGRRSQPQHF
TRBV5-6 CASSVSGFSYEQYF
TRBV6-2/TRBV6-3 CASSVRLAGDYNEQFF
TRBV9 CASSVEGWLGGTEAFF
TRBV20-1 CSAIPRVSNTEAFF
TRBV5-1 CASSLAEPNTGELFF
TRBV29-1 CSVPGRTSSTGELFF
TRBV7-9 CASSLRMGTKDTGELFF
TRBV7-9 CASSPGQRSADTQYF
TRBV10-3 CAISGGKEGTGVLSNQPQHF
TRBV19 CASSRTGVRGYTF
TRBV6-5 CASSPRQGTAFF
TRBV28 CASSPWAGEGDEQFF
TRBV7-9 CASSLARRATDTQYF
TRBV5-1 CASSPSGTILGQPQHF
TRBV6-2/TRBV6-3 CASSLTHSGRSYEQFF